This T cell receptor (beta chain) was sequenced for a study of T cell repertoires in cytomegalovirus infection (dated by TCRdb to about 2019). Concerning the study at large: Recently identified HLA-C-restricted CMV epitopes, whose presentation resists viral immunomodulation, were targeted by peptide stimulations together with well-studied HLA-B-restricted epitopes. Because public TCR beta signatures pointed to carriage of CMV infection together with the matching HLA type, the HLA type of each donor mattered for the analysis.

Points the paper makes about the study in general: Cumulative frequency of public TCR beta family members discriminated carriers of CMV infection plus the relevant HLA type in this cohort and an independent 352-donor cohort. The ex vivo response was dominated by HLA-C-restricted CMV-specific TCR beta clonotypes, which also provided the single most frequent clonotype in two of eight donors.

Its CDR3 holds 12 amino acids, cysteine through phenylalanine. The kept DNA is CDR3 alone, 36 bases in frame from the first base. V is clipped by 8 bases and J by 4 bases, and the sequence between their germline boundaries is 9 bases long. CDR1 and CDR2 are read off the germline V gene as MNHEY and SVGEGT. Comment on this clonotype: The antigen it binds to is not known. The input lacks base qualities; no much larger clone sits a single base away.

The sequencer listed for this sample is Illumina HiSeq 1500. Using fastp at Q25 and MiXCR, TCRdb reprocessed the public reads and kept productive beta chains. Duplicate CDR3 protein sequences are folded into a single record with the most common DNA and genes. Within this sample are 550,000 to 700,000 distinct CDR3 sequences, with 40% of them counted one time only. The ten largest clones represent about 48% of the sample. Explained via the paper, the treatment or condition label denotes: in vitro stimulation with specific CMV peptide epitopes to enrich CMV-specific T cells. The chain links TRBV6-2 or TRBV6-3 with TRBJ2-1; the D gene assignment is ambiguous. Sample: cultured PBMCs, taken from culture after CMV antigen stimulation. The receptor was isolated from a human donor in good health (CMV status not recorded). Some clones in this sample may be carry-over from other donors' samples. The CDR3 has the sequence CASGTVYNEQFF. In nucleotides, the sequence is TGTGCCAGCGGAACAGTATACAATGAGCAGTTCTTC.